These T cell receptor beta chains were read from a single sample in a study of CD8+ T cells in alopecia areata. TCRdb's copy holds only in-frame clones and misses some; the assay was immunoSEQ multiplex PCR. The sample contains fewer than 250,000 clones, roughly 60% of which appear only once. The source was CD4+ T cells sorted from blood, collected at week 24, from a patient treated with tofacitinib. The receptor source for this set is a human donor with alopecia areata. Both conserved end residues are trimmed from each CDR3. Fields, in order: clone size, V gene, CDR3 protein. Rows may omit the clone size; those that give it use once, few, many or a size class.

abundance: .
v_gene: TRBV29-1
CDR3aa: SVERGSRGYT

abundance: .
v_gene: TRBV14
CDR3aa: ASSIGTGPLYEQY

abundance: once
v_gene: TRBV15
CDR3aa: ATSRPQAESEQF

abundance: .
v_gene: TRBV7-3
CDR3aa: ASSRTFSGANVLT

abundance: .
v_gene: TRBV30
CDR3aa: AWSREMNTEAF

abundance: .
v_gene: TRBV29-1
CDR3aa: SVDQATTGELF

abundance: once
v_gene: TRBV5-1
CDR3aa: ASSLRLGSTGELF

abundance: few
v_gene: TRBV7-9
CDR3aa: ASSPEVVWRGYT

abundance: .
v_gene: TRBV29-1
CDR3aa: SVAGTVTDTQY

abundance: .
v_gene: TRBV30
CDR3aa: AWSQDAAAYNSPLH

abundance: .
v_gene: TRBV5-1
CDR3aa: ASSPTGGGNQPQH

abundance: .
v_gene: TRBV30
CDR3aa: AWSGSNYGYT

abundance: .
v_gene: TRBV30
CDR3aa: ACGENTDTQY

abundance: .
v_gene: TRBV9
CDR3aa: ASSGGTLGNTEAF

abundance: few
v_gene: TRBV29-1
CDR3aa: SVLGDRDSDEQF

abundance: .
v_gene: TRBV4-3
CDR3aa: ASSLQLEWSGANVLT

abundance: once
v_gene: TRBV29-1
CDR3aa: SATRFPYGYT

abundance: .
v_gene: TRBV2
CDR3aa: ASRDYVGTDTQY

abundance: .
v_gene: TRBV4-3
CDR3aa: ASSPHKNEKLF

abundance: .
v_gene: TRBV15
CDR3aa: ATSRDKGIYEQY

abundance: .
v_gene: TRBV5-1
CDR3aa: ASSLDGSVNQPQH

abundance: .
v_gene: TRBV11-2
CDR3aa: ASSLDIGLAIDTQY

abundance: .
v_gene: TRBV30
CDR3aa: AWGDRGRTDTQY

abundance: .
v_gene: TRBV7-2
CDR3aa: ASGRTGKNEQF

abundance: few
v_gene: TRBV2
CDR3aa: ASSELRGGTDTQY

abundance: few
v_gene: TRBV29-1
CDR3aa: SVDRDGTYEQY

abundance: .
v_gene: TRBV5-4
CDR3aa: AGGEPSTDTQY

abundance: few
v_gene: TRBV2
CDR3aa: ATQGAGETQY

abundance: .
v_gene: TRBV7-2
CDR3aa: ASSSLDRNQPQH

abundance: .
v_gene: TRBV5-1
CDR3aa: ASSLGLTYEQY

abundance: .
v_gene: TRBV9
CDR3aa: ASTMGFSSGANVLT

abundance: once
v_gene: TRBV27
CDR3aa: ASSLRSQGNSPLH

abundance: .
v_gene: TRBV9
CDR3aa: ASSLGGKSGELF

abundance: .
v_gene: TRBV18
CDR3aa: ASSGQGNQPQH

abundance: .
v_gene: TRBV30
CDR3aa: ASLGTSNEKLF

abundance: .
v_gene: TRBV27
CDR3aa: ASSPSSGDYNEQF

abundance: many
v_gene: TRBV6-1
CDR3aa: ASSGTANNQPQH

abundance: .
v_gene: TRBV29-1
CDR3aa: SAKLTGEYEQY

abundance: .
v_gene: TRBV29-1
CDR3aa: SVGYRGRTEAF

abundance: .
v_gene: TRBV2
CDR3aa: ATRDTVGEQY

abundance: .
v_gene: TRBV11-2
CDR3aa: ASSLSSGGAREQF

abundance: .
v_gene: TRBV29-1
CDR3aa: SVVGPWDGYT

abundance: .
v_gene: TRBV4-3
CDR3aa: ASSQEGQFGANVLT

abundance: .
v_gene: TRBV5-1
CDR3aa: ASSSRGGHQETQY

abundance: few
v_gene: TRBV5-6
CDR3aa: ASSSGRTTEAF

abundance: .
v_gene: TRBV7-2
CDR3aa: ASSSSGTAYEQY

abundance: .
v_gene: TRBV29-1
CDR3aa: SGMGLVSDEQF

abundance: .
v_gene: TRBV5-1
CDR3aa: ASSLDQGVATPLH

abundance: few
v_gene: TRBV25-1
CDR3aa: ASSETFGAGAPGELF

abundance: .
v_gene: TRBV5-6
CDR3aa: ASSLAAGELF

abundance: few
v_gene: TRBV29-1
CDR3aa: SVDTSTLNTEAF

abundance: .
v_gene: TRBV7-2
CDR3aa: ASSLEGFHNSPLH

abundance: .
v_gene: TRBV7-2
CDR3aa: ASSRGPKDYEQY

abundance: .
v_gene: TRBV15
CDR3aa: ATSRLGDTQY

abundance: few
v_gene: TRBV7-2
CDR3aa: ASSLHPESTEAF

abundance: .
v_gene: TRBV5-6
CDR3aa: ASSLTAGRSYEQY

abundance: .
v_gene: TRBV11-2
CDR3aa: ASSPQRGNEQF

abundance: .
v_gene: TRBV29-1
CDR3aa: SVEGTETSNQPQH

abundance: .
v_gene: TRBV30
CDR3aa: AWNGLAVQETQY

abundance: many
v_gene: TRBV6-1
CDR3aa: ASTHRTMANYGYT